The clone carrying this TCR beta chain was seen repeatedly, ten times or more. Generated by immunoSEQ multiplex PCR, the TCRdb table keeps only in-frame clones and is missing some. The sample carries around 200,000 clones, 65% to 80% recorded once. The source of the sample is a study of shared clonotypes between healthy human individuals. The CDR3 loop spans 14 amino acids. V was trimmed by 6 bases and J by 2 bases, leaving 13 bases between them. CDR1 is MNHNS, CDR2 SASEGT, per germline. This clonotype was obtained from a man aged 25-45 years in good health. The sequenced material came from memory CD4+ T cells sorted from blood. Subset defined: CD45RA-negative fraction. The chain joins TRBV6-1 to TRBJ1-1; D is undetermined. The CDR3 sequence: CASRLILGNTEAFF. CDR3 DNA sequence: TGTGCCAGCAGGCTTATCCTCGGAAACACTGAAGCTTTCTTT.